The clone carrying this TCR beta chain came up once. The antigen is undetermined. The sample comes from a study of cytomegalovirus exposure and HLA in healthy donors. Broader study findings: The records held CMV serostatus as the only immune exposure information. Analyzed later, association rates of TCRs varied across HLA loci, with DRB1 most and HLA-C fewest.

Both 60 Vbeta primers and 13 Jbeta primers went into the PCR. The method was immunoSEQ multiplex PCR; TCRdb's version includes in-frame clones alone and lacks a portion of them. Found here are approximately 210,000 clones, around 76% of them singletons; the top ten hold approximately 6%. Germline lookup yields CDR1 SGHDT and CDR2 YYEEEE. This CDR3 is 14 amino acids long. V was trimmed by 2 bases and J by 0 bases, leaving 8 bases between them. Regarding donors, all were healthy bone marrow donors. The receptor's source is a man aged 35 to 55 in good health and CMV-seropositive. The chain couples TRBV5-6 to TRBJ1-2; D ambiguous. Sequencing was performed on PBMCs. CDR3: CASSFPSPNYGYTF. The CDR3 DNA is TGTGCCAGCAGCTTCCCTTCCCCTAACTATGGCTACACCTTC.